This TCR beta chain appears in the sequencing data of a study of blood T cells in healthy people across ages. A second about 7 to 12 cycle PCR used barcoded and J-beta primers. Each of the cDNA molecules was tagged by a template-switch adaptor with 12 random nucleotides. TCRdb re-called the 5' RACE reads through MiXCR, storing one row per CDR3 protein. The sample holds 450,000 to 700,000 distinct CDR3 sequences, 25% to 30% seen once. Overall study findings and caveats: Without sorted subsets, naive and antigen-experienced compartments could not be conclusively compared. A strong correlation between TCR beta diversity and naive T cell percentage was seen.

This CDR3 has 12 amino acids. Germline V CDR1 and CDR2: LGHNA, YNFKEQ. There were healthy Caucasian individuals from Russia, aged roughly 6 to 90, serving as donors. To note about this clonotype: Its antigen is not identified. A much more abundant neighbour one base away suggests this may be a read error.

Specimen: blood. The receptor's source is a woman in her 70s in good health. This chain uses TRBV4-2 with TRBJ2-5; D ambiguous. The end of the DNA fits TRBJ2-1 better, so the J call may be wrong. The CDR3 sequence is CASSPFGDEQFF. As DNA, the CDR3 is TGTGCCAGCAGCCCCTTTGGGGATGAGCAGTTCTTC.